This TCR beta chain was identified in a study of CD8+ T cells in alopecia areata. Study-level information: The protocol delivered tofacitinib for 6 to 18 months, then withdrew it for 6 months.

cDNA serving as the sequencing template came from extracted, reverse transcribed RNA. Assay: immunoSEQ multiplex PCR; the TCRdb copy retains only in-frame clones and omits some. The sample records approximately 180,000 clones, about 55% being singletons. Regarding treatment: oral pan-JAK inhibitor, 5-10 mg twice daily. PBMCs were stained for CD3, CD4 and CD8, and CD4+ and CD8+ T cells were sorted. Study-wide points: Significant decreases in scalp clonality and expanded CD8+ clones followed tofacitinib treatment.

As concerns this clone: Its matching antigen is unknown.

The germline V gene has CDR1 SQVTM and CDR2 ANQGSEA. The CDR3 contains 12 residues. The V and J ends lost 1 base and 2 bases respectively, with 6 bases between them. The chain uses TRBV29-1 and TRBJ2-7; no clear D gene. This receptor was obtained from a human donor with alopecia areata. The sample in question was CD8+ T cells sorted from blood, obtained at week 24, from a patient treated with tofacitinib. CDR3 in amino acids: CSVEADTYEQYF. The CDR3 DNA reads as TGCAGCGTTGAAGCCGACACCTACGAGCAGTACTTC.